A selection of T cell receptor beta chains follows, all from one sample in a study of blood T cell repertoires in COVID-19. Profiling relied on immunoSEQ multiplex PCR, and the TCRdb table lists in-frame clones only, not all of them. The sample has approximately 280,000 clones; more than 85% are singletons. Sample: peripheral blood. Source of these receptors: a man between 40 and 49 years old with acute or convalescent COVID-19. Both conserved end residues are trimmed from each CDR3. Expanded clones get a size class; other rows say once, few or many, or leave the size out.

CDR3	V	length	J	size
ASSLTGIRNTGELF	TRBV2	14	TRBJ2-2	few
ASSPDREQPQH	TRBV18	11	TRBJ1-5	-
ASSVGGSNTGELF	TRBV9	13	TRBJ2-2	-
SASPGQGGTEAF	TRBV29-1	12	TRBJ1-1	-
AISELTGGAF	TRBV10-3	10	TRBJ1-1	-
ASSFPMSSGEVTDTQY	TRBV11-3	16	TRBJ2-3	-
AWTGTGNTIY	TRBV30	10	TRBJ1-3	-
ASSLTSGVTYNEQF	TRBV7-2	14	TRBJ2-1	-
ASSRGVPLAYEQY	TRBV9	13	TRBJ2-7	-
ASSDWTATGELF	TRBV6-5	12	TRBJ2-2	-
ASSPGQGAMSNQPQH	TRBV5-1	15	TRBJ1-5	-
ASSMLGQGSDTQY	TRBV19	13	TRBJ2-3	once
ASSRTRNNEQF	TRBV7-3	11	TRBJ2-1	-
ASSVAGQGFNEQF	TRBV9	13	TRBJ2-1	-
ATSGGQHNEQY	TRBV15	11	TRBJ2-7	-
ASSPEATGEQY	TRBV11-2	11	TRBJ2-7	-